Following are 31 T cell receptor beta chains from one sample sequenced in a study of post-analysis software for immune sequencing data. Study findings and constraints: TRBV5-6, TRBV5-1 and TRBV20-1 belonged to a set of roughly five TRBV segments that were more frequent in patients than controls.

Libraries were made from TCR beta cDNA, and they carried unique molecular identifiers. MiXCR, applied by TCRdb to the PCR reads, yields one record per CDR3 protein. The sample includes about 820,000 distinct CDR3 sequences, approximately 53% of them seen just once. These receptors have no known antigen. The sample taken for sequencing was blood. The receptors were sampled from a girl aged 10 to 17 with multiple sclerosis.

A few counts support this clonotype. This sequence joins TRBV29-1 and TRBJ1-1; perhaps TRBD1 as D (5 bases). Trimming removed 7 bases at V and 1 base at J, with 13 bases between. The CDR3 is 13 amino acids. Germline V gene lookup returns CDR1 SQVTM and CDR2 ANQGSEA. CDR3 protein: CSAGATPNTEAFF. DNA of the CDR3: TGCAGCGCCGGGGCCACTCCGAACACTGAAGCTTTCTTT.

The CDR3: CAISEPGTEKNIQYF. The DNA of the CDR3 is TGTGCCATCAGTGAGCCGGGGACAGAGAAAAACATTCAGTACTTC. The chain combines TRBV10-3 with TRBJ2-4; TRBD1 matches 7 bases. Germline CDR1 and CDR2: ENHRY and SYGVKD. The CDR3 totals 15 residues. J was trimmed by 4 bases and V by 2 bases; bases with no gene match: 5.

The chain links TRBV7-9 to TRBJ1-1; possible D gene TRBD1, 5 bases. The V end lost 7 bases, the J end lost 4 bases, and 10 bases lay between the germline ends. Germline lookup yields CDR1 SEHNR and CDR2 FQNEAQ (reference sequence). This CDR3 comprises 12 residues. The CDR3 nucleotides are TGTGCCAGCACCCTTCAGGGCACTGAAGCTTTCTTT. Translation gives CASTLQGTEAFF.

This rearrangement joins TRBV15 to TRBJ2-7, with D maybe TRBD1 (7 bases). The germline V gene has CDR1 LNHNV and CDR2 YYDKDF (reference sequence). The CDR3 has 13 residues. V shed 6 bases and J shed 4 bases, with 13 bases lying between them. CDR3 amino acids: CATREGAEYEQYF. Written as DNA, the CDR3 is TGTGCCACCAGGGAGGGGGCGGAATACGAGCAGTACTTC.

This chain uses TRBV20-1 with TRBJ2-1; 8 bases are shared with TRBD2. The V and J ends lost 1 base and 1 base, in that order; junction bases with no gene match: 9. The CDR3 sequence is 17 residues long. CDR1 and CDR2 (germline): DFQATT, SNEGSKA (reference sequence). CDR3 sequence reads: CSARGGSGTRSYNEQFF. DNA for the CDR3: TGCAGTGCTAGAGGGGGATCCGGGACTAGGTCCTACAATGAGCAGTTCTTC.

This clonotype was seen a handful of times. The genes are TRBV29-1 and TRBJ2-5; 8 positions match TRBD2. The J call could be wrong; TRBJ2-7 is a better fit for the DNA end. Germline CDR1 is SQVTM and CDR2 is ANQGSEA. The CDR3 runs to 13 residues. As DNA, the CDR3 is TGCAGCGTTGAACTAGCGGGTACCTACGAGCAGTACTTC. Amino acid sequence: CSVELAGTYEQYF.

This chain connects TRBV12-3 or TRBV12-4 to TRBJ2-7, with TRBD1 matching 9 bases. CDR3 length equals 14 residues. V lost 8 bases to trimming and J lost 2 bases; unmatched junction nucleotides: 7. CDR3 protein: CASVSGTGTYEQYF. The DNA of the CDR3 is TGTGCCAGCGTCTCCGGGACAGGGACCTACGAGCAGTACTTC.

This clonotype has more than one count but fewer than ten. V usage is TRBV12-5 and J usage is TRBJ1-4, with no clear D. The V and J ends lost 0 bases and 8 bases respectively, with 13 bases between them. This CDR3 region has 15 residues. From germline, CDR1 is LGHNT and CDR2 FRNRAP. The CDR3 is CASGLVNWAPEKLFF. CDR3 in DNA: TGTGCTAGTGGTTTGGTTAACTGGGCGCCGGAAAAACTGTTTTTT.

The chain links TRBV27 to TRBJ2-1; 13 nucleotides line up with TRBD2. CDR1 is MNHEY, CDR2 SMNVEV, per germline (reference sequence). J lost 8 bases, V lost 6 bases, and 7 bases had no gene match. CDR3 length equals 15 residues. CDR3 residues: CASSLGTSGNYEQFF. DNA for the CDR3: TGTGCCAGCAGCCTCGGGACTAGCGGGAACTATGAGCAGTTCTTC.

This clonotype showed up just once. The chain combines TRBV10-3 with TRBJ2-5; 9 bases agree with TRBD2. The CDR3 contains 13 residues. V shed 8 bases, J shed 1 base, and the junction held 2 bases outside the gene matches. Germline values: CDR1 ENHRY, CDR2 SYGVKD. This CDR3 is CAILAGPQETQYF. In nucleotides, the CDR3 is TGTGCCATCCTAGCGGGGCCCCAAGAGACCCAGTACTTC.

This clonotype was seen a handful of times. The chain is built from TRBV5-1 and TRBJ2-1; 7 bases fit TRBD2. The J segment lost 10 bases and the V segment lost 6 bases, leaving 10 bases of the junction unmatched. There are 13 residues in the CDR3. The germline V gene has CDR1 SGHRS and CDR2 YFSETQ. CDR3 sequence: CASMEPSGLEQFF. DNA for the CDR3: TGCGCCAGCATGGAGCCTAGCGGACTCGAGCAGTTCTTC.

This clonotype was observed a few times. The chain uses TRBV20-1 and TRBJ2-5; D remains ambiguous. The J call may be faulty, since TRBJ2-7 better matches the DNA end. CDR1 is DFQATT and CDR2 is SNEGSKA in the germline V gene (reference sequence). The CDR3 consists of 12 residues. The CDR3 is CSAREVTYEQYF. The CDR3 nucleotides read TGCAGTGCCCGAGAGGTAACCTACGAGCAGTACTTC.

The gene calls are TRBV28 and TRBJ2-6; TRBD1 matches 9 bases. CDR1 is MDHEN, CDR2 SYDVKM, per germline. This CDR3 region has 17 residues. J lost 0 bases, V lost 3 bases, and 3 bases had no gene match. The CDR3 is CASSLGQGFSGANVLTF. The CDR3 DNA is TGTGCCAGCAGTTTGGGACAGGGATTCTCTGGGGCCAACGTCCTGACTTTC.

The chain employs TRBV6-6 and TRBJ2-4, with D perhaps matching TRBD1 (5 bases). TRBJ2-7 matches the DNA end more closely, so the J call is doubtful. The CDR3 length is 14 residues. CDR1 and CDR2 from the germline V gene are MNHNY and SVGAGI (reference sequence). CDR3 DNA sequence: TGTGCCAGCATAGACAGATTAGCCAACTACGAGCAGTACTTC. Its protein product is CASIDRLANYEQYF.

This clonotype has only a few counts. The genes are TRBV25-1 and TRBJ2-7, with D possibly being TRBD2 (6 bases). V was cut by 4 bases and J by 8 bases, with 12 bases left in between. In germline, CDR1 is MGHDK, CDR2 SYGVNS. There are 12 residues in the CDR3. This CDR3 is CASSATGDQQYF. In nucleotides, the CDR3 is TGTGCCAGCAGTGCCACGGGGGACCAGCAGTACTTC.

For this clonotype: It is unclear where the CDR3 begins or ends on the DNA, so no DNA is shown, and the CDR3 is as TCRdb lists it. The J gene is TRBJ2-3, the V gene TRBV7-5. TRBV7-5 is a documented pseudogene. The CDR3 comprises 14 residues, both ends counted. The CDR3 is CISVPEALVDTQYF.

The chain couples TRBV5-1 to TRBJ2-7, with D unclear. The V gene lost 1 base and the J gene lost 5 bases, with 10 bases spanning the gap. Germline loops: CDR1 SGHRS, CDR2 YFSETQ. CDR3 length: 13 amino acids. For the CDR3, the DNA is TGCGCCAGCAGCTTGCTGGGATCCGACGAGCAGTACTTC. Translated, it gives CASSLLGSDEQYF.

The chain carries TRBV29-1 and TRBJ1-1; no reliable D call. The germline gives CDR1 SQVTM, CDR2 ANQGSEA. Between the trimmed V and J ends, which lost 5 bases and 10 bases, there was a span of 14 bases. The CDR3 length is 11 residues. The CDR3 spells CSVSQQPGAFF. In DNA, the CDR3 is TGCAGCGTTTCTCAACAACCTGGAGCTTTCTTT.

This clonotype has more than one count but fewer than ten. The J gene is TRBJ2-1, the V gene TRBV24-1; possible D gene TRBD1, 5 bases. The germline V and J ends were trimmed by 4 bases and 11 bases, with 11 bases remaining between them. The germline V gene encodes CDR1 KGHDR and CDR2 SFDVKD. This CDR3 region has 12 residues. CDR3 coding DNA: TGTGCCACCAGTGAGGAAAGGGGTAAGCAGTTCTTC. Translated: CATSEERGKQFF.

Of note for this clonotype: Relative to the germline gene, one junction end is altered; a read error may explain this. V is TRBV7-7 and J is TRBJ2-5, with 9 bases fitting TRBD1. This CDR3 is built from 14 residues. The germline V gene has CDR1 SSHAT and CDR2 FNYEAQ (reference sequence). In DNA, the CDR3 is TGTGCTAGCAGCATGACAGGGGGTGGGGAGACCCAGTACTTC. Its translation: CASSMTGGGETQYF.

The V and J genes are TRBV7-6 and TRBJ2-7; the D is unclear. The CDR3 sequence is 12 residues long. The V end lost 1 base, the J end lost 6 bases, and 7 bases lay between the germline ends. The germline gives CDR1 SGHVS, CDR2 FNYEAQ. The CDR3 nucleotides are TGTGCCAGCAGCTTAGAAGGCCCCGAGCAGTACTTC. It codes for CASSLEGPEQYF.

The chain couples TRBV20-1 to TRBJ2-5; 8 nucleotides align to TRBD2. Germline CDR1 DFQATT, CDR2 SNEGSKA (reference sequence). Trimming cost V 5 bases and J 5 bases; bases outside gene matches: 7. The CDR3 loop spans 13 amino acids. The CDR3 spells CSALLAGRETQYF. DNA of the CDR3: TGCAGTGCTCTATTAGCGGGACGCGAGACCCAGTACTTC.

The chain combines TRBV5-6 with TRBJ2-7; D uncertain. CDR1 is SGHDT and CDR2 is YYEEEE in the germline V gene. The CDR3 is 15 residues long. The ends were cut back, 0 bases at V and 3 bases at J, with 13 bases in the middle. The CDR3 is CASSLELTGRYEQYF. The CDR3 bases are TGTGCCAGCAGCTTGGAACTCACCGGGCGCTACGAGCAGTACTTC. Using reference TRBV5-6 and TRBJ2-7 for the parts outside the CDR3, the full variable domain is DAGVTQSPTHLIKTRGQQVTLRCSPKSGHDTVSWYQQALGQGPQFIFQYYEEEERQRGNFPDRFSGHQFPNYSSELNVNALLLGDSALYLCASSLELTGRYEQYFGPGTRLTVT.

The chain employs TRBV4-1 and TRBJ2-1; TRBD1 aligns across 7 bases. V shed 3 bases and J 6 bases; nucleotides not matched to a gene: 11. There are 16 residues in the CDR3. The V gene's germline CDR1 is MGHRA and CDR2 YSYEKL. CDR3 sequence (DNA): TGCGCCAGCAGCCAGGGAACCGGGACAGCCCTCAATGAGCAGTTCTTC. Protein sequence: CASSQGTGTALNEQFF.

CDR3 protein: CASSGATEQFF. Written as DNA, the CDR3 is TGTGCCAGCAGCGGAGCAACCGAGCAGTTCTTC. The rearrangement uses TRBV9 and TRBJ2-1, with D uncertain. This CDR3 is 11 amino acids long. Per the germline V gene, CDR1 is SGDLS and CDR2 is YYNGEE. The ends were cut back, 3 bases at V and 10 bases at J, with 8 bases in the middle.

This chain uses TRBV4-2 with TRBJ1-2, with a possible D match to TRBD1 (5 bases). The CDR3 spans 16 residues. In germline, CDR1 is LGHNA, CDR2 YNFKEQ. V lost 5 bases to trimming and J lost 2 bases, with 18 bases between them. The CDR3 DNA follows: TGTGCCAGCAGCTCCTCCGGTCTCGGGGGAAACTATGGCTACACCTTC. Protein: CASSSSGLGGNYGYTF.

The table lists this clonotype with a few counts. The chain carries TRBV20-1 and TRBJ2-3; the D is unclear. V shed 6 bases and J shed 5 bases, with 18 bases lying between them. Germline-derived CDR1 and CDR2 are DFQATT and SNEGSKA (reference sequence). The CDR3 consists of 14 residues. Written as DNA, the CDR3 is TGCAGTGCATACGACTTTGGGTCTCGAGATACGCAGTATTTT. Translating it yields CSAYDFGSRDTQYF.

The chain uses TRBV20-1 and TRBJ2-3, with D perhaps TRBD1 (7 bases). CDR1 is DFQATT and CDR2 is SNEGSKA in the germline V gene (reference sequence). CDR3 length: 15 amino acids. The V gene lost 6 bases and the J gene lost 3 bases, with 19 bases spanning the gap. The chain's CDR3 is CSASPQEGATDTQYF. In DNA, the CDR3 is TGCAGTGCGAGCCCCCAGGAGGGGGCGACAGATACGCAGTATTTT.

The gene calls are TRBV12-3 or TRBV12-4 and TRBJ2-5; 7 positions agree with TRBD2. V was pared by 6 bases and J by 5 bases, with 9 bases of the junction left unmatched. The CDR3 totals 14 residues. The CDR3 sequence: CASRPGLVVETQYF. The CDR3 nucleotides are TGTGCCAGCAGACCAGGACTAGTGGTGGAGACCCAGTACTTC.

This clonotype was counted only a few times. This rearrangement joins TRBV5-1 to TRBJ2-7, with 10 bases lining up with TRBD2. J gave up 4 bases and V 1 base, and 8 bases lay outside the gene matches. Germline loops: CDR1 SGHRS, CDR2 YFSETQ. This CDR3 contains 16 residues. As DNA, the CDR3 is TGCGCCAGCAGCTTGCCGCCTAGCGGGAGTTCATACGAGCAGTACTTC. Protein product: CASSLPPSGSSYEQYF.

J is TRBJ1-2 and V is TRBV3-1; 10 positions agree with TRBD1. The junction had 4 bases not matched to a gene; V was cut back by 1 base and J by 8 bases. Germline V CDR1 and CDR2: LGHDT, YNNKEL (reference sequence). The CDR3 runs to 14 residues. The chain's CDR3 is CASSQVETGGGYTF. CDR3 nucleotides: TGTGCCAGCAGCCAAGTGGAGACAGGGGGCGGCTACACCTTC.